What follows describes a single T cell receptor (beta chain). Its antigen is currently not known. Base-call qualities are not available, and no considerably larger clone is one nucleotide away. The cohort comprised 710 or so healthy bone marrow donors. Cohort members were all nominally healthy when sampled, although unrecorded immune exposures were likely present. The donor was CMV seronegative and was included in the group of a few hundred seronegative cohort members. Each donor provided a peripheral blood sample, and peripheral blood mononuclear cells were used for TCR beta sequencing. The Qiagen DNeasy Blood Extraction Kit was used to extract genomic DNA from the blood cell samples. Receptor libraries were prepared by the immunoSEQ multiplex PCR assay. A mixture of 60 forward primers for TCR Vbeta segments and 13 reverse primers for TCR Jbeta segments was used in the multiplex PCR. A multiplex PCR assay on genomic DNA amplified the CDR3 region of rearranged TCR beta genes. On the Illumina HiSeq System, the amplified TCR beta libraries were sequenced as 87-base-pair reads. The authors' analysis ran thus. A later analysis counted approximately 74 million unique TCR beta chains across the approximately 700 repertoires, and 9.5 million to 11 million of these chains were shared by at least two donors. Raw reads were error-corrected and collapsed into unique sequences by a nearest-neighbor algorithm in which closely related sequences were merged to remove PCR and sequencing errors. To assign V, D and J gene segments, CDR3 sequences were aligned to IMGT reference sequences. For a sequence to be retained, at least a six-nucleotide match to both a V gene segment and a J gene segment was required. A rearrangement was called productive if the CDR3 had no stop codons and remained in frame with V and J, and every other rearrangement was called non-productive. CDR3 was defined according to IMGT convention as the region running from the second conserved V-encoded cysteine to the conserved J-encoded phenylalanine. The earlier analysis of approximately 500 of the donors excluded sequences that lacked an unambiguous match to a single V gene segment. An earlier analysis of fewer than 750 of the donors classified V segments as functional when productive rearrangements were above 56.7% and as segregating when the standard deviation between donors was above 5%. To diagnose cytomegalovirus status from the catalog of TCR beta chain sequences, a statistical classification framework was built. In a later analysis, V and J genes were assigned by comparing TCR nucleotide sequences against IMGT/GENE-DB human TR gene sequences. A later analysis assigned CDR3 sequences and most-parsimonious VDJ recombination scenarios with the TCRdist pipeline. A later analysis defined each TCR beta chain by its CDR3 amino acid sequence plus V-gene family, and excluded reads lacking a unique V-gene family. To address suspected cross-contamination and a sequencing artifact, a later analysis removed roughly 640 highly shared, low-generation-probability nucleotide sequences. In a later analysis, a clonal expansion index for each public chain was calculated from normalized within-repertoire ranks of inferred template counts. In a later analysis, generation probabilities were computed using a VDJ recombination model fitted to out-of-frame rearrangements, and the results were checked against IGoR. Hypergeometric tests were used in a later analysis to score TCR-TCR, TCR-HLA and TCR-CMV co-occurrence, with a repertoire-size bias correction applied to the TCR pairs. A later analysis estimated false discovery rates by permuting HLA or CMV assignments 20 times. In a later analysis, co-occurring TCRs were grouped using DBSCAN, with TCRdist sequence similarity added in when clustering inside HLA-allele-positive subsets. Co-occurrence clustering excluded repertoires with fewer than 30,000 or more than 120,000 public chains, plus five with anomalous nucleotide sharing. The source is immuneACCESS, and TCRdb retained only in-frame sequences with V and J called. Part of the clones is not carried over; for the studies checked, unresolved V genes explain less than half of this, and the remainder is unexplained. V and J calls and clone size come straight from that table; D and trimming were deduced from the DNA. In this sample the table shows around 170,000 clones, approximately 75% of which occur a single time. The ten largest clones capture 1.5% of the sample.

This specimen comes from a study of cytomegalovirus exposure and HLA in healthy donors (dated by TCRdb to 2017 to 2019). As for the study more broadly: In an earlier analysis of several hundred of the donors, 276 Gb of sequence data and 95 million to 130 million unique TCR beta sequences from 180 million or so T cells were reported. An early release covering roughly 580 HLA-typed donors comprised about 290 gigabases of sequencing data and 85 million to 100 million unique TCR sequences. Of the 350 to 450 genotyped donors, roughly 80% were placed in the genetic ancestry cluster associated with self-reported Caucasian donors. The aim of the study was to test whether cataloging public T cell receptors could identify signatures of past pathogen exposure. The study profiled the T cell repertoires of under 850 subjects by immunosequencing and related them to cytomegalovirus serostatus. In addition to the first cohort of around 670 subjects, a separate validation cohort of approximately 130 different subjects was used. High-throughput TCR immunosequencing, statistical association of individual TCRs with disease status, and machine learning were combined to predict cytomegalovirus infection status. A later analysis re-analyzed previously published TCR beta repertoires from 650 to 800 donors and added high-resolution HLA genotyping to study TCR occurrence patterns. In the later analysis, no new phenotypic data were used to find candidate immune exposures; instead, reliance was placed on TCR beta sequences and their occurrence across donors. An earlier analysis of 500 to 650 of the donors applied high-throughput TCR beta sequencing to assess whether each TCR beta V gene segment acted as functional or pseudogenic. Donor age, sex, ethnicity and CMV serostatus were compiled together with the repertoire data. Genome-wide SNP genotypes for about 65% of the 666 donors were used in a later genetic analysis, which treated that subset as a discovery cohort. Every discovery cohort repertoire had been produced on one sequencing platform. HLA typing covered class I and class II loci at four-digit resolution. Typing coverage varied by locus: roughly 629-630 donors for A, B, C, DRB1 and DQB1; under 550 for DQA1; some 610 for DPA1; 450 to 480 for DPB1. Roughly five DR-DQ haplotypes were handled as single units for association and clustering, since linkage in the cohort was strong. Across some 400 genotyped donors of the cohort, an average of approximately 240,000 unique TCR beta nucleotide sequences per donor were sequenced, and roughly a sixth of those sequences were non-productive. Overall study results and their limits: A further reported finding was that TCR beta sequences accurately predicted the HLA-A and HLA-B alleles for most subjects in the first cohort. The only immune exposure information available for the cohort was CMV serostatus. Sequencing depth was assumed to be roughly uniform across donors in the presence/absence analyses, though that assumption may not hold. A later genetic analysis reported fewer N-insertions in productive TCRs among donors in an Asian-associated ancestry cluster than the roughly 620-donor mean. In a later analysis, the rate of TCR association differed among HLA loci, with DRB1 alleles having the most associated TCRs and HLA-C alleles having the fewest. Most TCR sequences were observed very rarely across donors, whereas some public TCRs were present in many individuals. Some IMGT-functional V segments, including TRBV6-2 and TRBV6-3, could not be distinguished by the 87-base-pair reads and were therefore excluded. A few of the identified cytomegalovirus-associated TCR beta chains were confirmed in vitro to be specific for cytomegalovirus antigens. When HLA alleles, especially DR and DQ, strongly co-occurred, TCR associations were difficult to assign to individual alleles. A cluster of highly shared sequence variants was judged likely to represent a technical artifact of the sequencing pipeline. The study gave a list of some 150 TCR beta chains associated with cytomegalovirus. A later analysis found that HLA-associated TCR beta chains were more clonally expanded and had lower generation probabilities than equally common non-associated chains. In both the original and validation cohorts, the classifier was reported to diagnose cytomegalovirus status with high specificity and sensitivity. An association between a missense DCLRE1C variant and V-gene and J-gene trimming of TCR beta chains was found in a later genetic analysis and replicated in an independent cohort. In a later analysis, 15,000 to 20,000 TCR beta sequences were associated with specific HLA alleles at a false discovery rate of 0.05. Because HLA typing was missing for some donors at each locus, association tests included only the typed subset. Most CMV-associated TCR beta chains appeared to be HLA-restricted in a later analysis, and the HLA associations seemed to be driven largely by CMV exposure. Because counts were too low, about 18 rarely observed V segments, including chromosome 9 orphons, were excluded from the earlier analysis of under 650 of the donors. Broadly in line with IMGT annotations, most TCR beta V segments showed up in productive rearrangements about 87% or about 30% of the time in an earlier analysis of 450 to 750 of the donors. In a later analysis, several top co-occurrence clusters were reported to appear linked to parvovirus B19, influenza, CMV and Epstein-Barr virus. According to the authors, the approach could potentially be generalized to other disease states and immunological phenotypes. Correlated functional status among segregating V segments might be attributable to linkage disequilibrium, but an unknown experimental factor could not be ruled out. In this cohort, only TCR beta chains were sequenced, and detectable features were limited by the absence of alpha or paired-chain data.

The trim is 2 bases for V and 0 bases for J, with a gap of 11 bases between the germline ends. Including cysteine and phenylalanine, the CDR3 has 16 amino acids. Only CDR3 DNA remains: 48 bases, in frame from the first base. CDR1 and CDR2, per the germline V gene, are SGDLS and YYNGEE. The sample was PBMCs. The receptor chain draws on TRBV9 and TRBJ1-4, and the D gene may be TRBD1, 6 bases matching. The origin of this receptor is a girl between 10 and 17 years old in good health and CMV-seronegative. The CDR3 has the sequence CASSVGTTSTNEKLFF. In nucleotide form, the sequence is TGTGCCAGCAGCGTTGGGACAACCTCAACTAATGAAAAACTGTTTTTT.